This T cell receptor beta chain appears in the sequencing data of a study of response to subunit inactivated influenza vaccine. Via MiXCR, TCRdb re-called the RT-PCR reads, giving one row per CDR3 protein. The sample has about 570,000 distinct CDR3 sequences; 11% are singletons. Trimming took off 7 bases at V and 0 bases at J, with 13 bases between the two ends. Germline values: CDR1 DFQATT, CDR2 SNEGSKA (reference sequence). The CDR3 loop spans 14 amino acids. This clonotype was seen at least ten times. The data also belong to a second study, concerning T cells expressing NK-cell markers. That source adds: UMIs were included in TCR beta cDNA generated by 5'RACE template switching. Restriction of sorting to alpha-beta TCR T cells was accomplished in several experiments using an anti-gamma-delta TCR antibody.

Sequenced here: PBMCs from blood, sampled on the day of vaccination. The receptor's source is a man aged 50 to 60 who received an inactivated influenza vaccine. The genes are TRBV20-1 and TRBJ2-1, with D possibly TRBD2 on 5 matching bases. CDR3 nucleotides: TGCAGTGTCTTGGCGGGTTCCTCCTACAATGAGCAGTTCTTC. It yields the protein CSVLAGSSYNEQFF.